The 13 T cell receptor beta chains below come from one sample, sequenced in a study of cytomegalovirus exposure and HLA in healthy donors. PCR used 60 Vbeta primers and 13 Jbeta primers. Measured with immunoSEQ multiplex PCR; TCRdb has only the in-frame clones, and not every one. The data contain fewer than 200,000 clones, around 79% of them singletons. Sequencing was performed on PBMCs. These receptors were obtained from a man aged 35 to 55 in good health and CMV-seronegative.

V and J are TRBV6-5 and TRBJ2-7; 7 bases fit TRBD1. The germline CDR1 and CDR2 sequences are MNHEY and SVGAGI. The CDR3 is made up of 14 amino acids. The V gene end was trimmed by 8 bases and the J gene end by 6 bases; junction bases not matched to a gene: 13. The CDR3: CASGLRDSNIEQYF. CDR3 sequence (DNA): TGTGCCAGCGGCCTCCGGGACAGCAATATCGAGCAGTACTTC.

This clone has a handful of counts. The chain carries TRBV19 and TRBJ1-4; the match to TRBD1 covers 8 bases. CDR3 length: 15 residues. J was trimmed by 1 base and V by 11 bases; bases with no gene match: 9. Germline V CDR1 and CDR2: LNHDA, SQIVND (reference sequence). The CDR3 bases are TGTGCCCCTCCAGGGGGCGATGGAACTAATGAAAAACTGTTTTTT. Its protein is CAPPGGDGTNEKLFF.

The chain joins TRBV23-1 to TRBJ2-2; no firm D call. TRBV23-1 is reported as an ORF; its role is uncertain. The V and J ends lost 2 bases and 5 bases respectively, with 15 bases between them. The CDR3 has 16 amino acids. CDR3 loop: CASSQSGTEGTGELFF. The CDR3 DNA is TGCGCCAGCAGTCAAAGTGGAACAGAAGGAACCGGGGAGCTGTTTTTT.

The rearrangement links TRBV18 to TRBJ1-2; D unclear. The germline V gene encodes CDR1 KGHSH and CDR2 LQKENI. The V gene lost 2 bases and the J gene lost 2 bases, with 6 bases spanning the gap. The length of the CDR3 is 13 residues. CDR3 in amino acids: CASSPDKNYGYTF. CDR3 nucleotide sequence: TGTGCCAGCTCACCAGACAAGAACTATGGCTACACCTTC. Based on the CDR3 plus reference TRBV18 and TRBJ1-2, the full variable domain is NAGVMQNPRHLVRRRGQEARLRCSPMKGHSHVYWYRQLPEEGLKFMVYLQKENIIDESGMPKERFSAEFPKEGPSILRIQQVVRGDSAAYFCASSPDKNYGYTFGSGTRLTVV.

The rearrangement uses TRBV27 and TRBJ2-7, with D perhaps matching TRBD2 (6 bases). V was cut by 4 bases and J by 4 bases, with 8 bases left in between. This CDR3 spans 12 amino acids. The germline gives CDR1 MNHEY, CDR2 SMNVEV (reference sequence). DNA for the CDR3: TGTGCCAGCAGTTACGCGGGGTACGAGCAGTACTTC. Its protein product is CASSYAGYEQYF.

This clone was seen only a few times. The chain combines TRBV6-5 with TRBJ2-7; perhaps TRBD2 as D (5 bases). This CDR3 comprises 14 residues. CDR1 is MNHEY, CDR2 SVGAGI, per germline. Trimming stripped 0 bases from V and 7 bases from J, with 13 bases between. CDR3 DNA: TGTGCCAGCAGTTACTCGACGGGTAGACTAGAGCAGTACTTC. It encodes CASSYSTGRLEQYF.

This clone was found a few times. The chain couples TRBV7-2 to TRBJ1-3, with 7 bases lining up with TRBD1. The V gene's germline CDR1 is SGHTA and CDR2 FQGNSA. The CDR3 totals 15 residues. Unmatched junction bases numbered 2, after V lost 3 bases and J lost 0 bases. CDR3 nucleotide sequence: TGTGCCAGCAGCTTCCGGGACAGCTCTGGAAACACCATATATTTT. Its translation: CASSFRDSSGNTIYF.

This sequence joins TRBV4-3 and TRBJ2-3; D possibly corresponds to TRBD2 (6 bases). Per the germline V gene, CDR1 is LGHNA and CDR2 is YSLEER. The CDR3 extends over 16 amino acids. The V end lost 0 bases, the J end lost 8 bases, and 18 bases lay between the germline ends. The DNA for the CDR3 is TGCGCCAGCAGCCAAGACGGGACTCCCGGGTTTGGTACGCAGTATTTT. It translates to CASSQDGTPGFGTQYF.

J is TRBJ2-7 and V is TRBV11-2; TRBD1 aligns across 7 bases. Unmatched junction bases numbered 4, after V lost 5 bases and J lost 3 bases. The CDR3 totals 13 residues. Germline V lookup: CDR1 SGHAT, CDR2 FQNNGV. CDR3 nucleotides: TGTGCCAGCAGCCCCTGGACAGGCTACGAGCAGTACTTC. Protein product: CASSPWTGYEQYF.

This sequence joins TRBV5-6 and TRBJ2-5; no firm D call. The CDR3 covers 12 residues. Germline CDR1 SGHDT, CDR2 YYEEEE. The V gene lost 6 bases and the J gene lost 1 base, with 7 bases spanning the gap. The CDR3 DNA sequence: TGTGCCAGCACAGGTAGCCAAGAGACCCAGTACTTC. Translation: CASTGSQETQYF.

This sequence joins TRBV11-1 and TRBJ1-4; perhaps TRBD1 as D (6 bases). V shed 5 bases and J shed 0 bases, with 10 bases lying between them. This CDR3 has 15 amino acids. Germline CDR1 and CDR2: SGHAT and FQDESV (reference sequence). The CDR3 region is CASSAGQTTNEKLFF. The CDR3 DNA reads TGTGCCAGCAGCGCCGGACAGACAACTAATGAAAAACTGTTTTTT.

This chain connects TRBV5-1 to TRBJ2-2; 7 bases line up with TRBD2. CDR1 and CDR2 from the germline V gene are SGHRS and YFSETQ. Unmatched junction bases numbered 3, after V lost 0 bases and J lost 7 bases. There are 14 residues in the CDR3. The CDR3 nucleotides read TGCGCCAGCAGCTTGGTCCCGGGAGGCGGGGAGCTGTTTTTT. Translated: CASSLVPGGGELFF. The full variable domain, rest sourced from reference TRBV5-1 and TRBJ2-2, is KAGVTQTPRYLIKTRGQQVTLSCSPISGHRSVSWYQQTPGQGLQFLFEYFSETQRNKGNFPGRFSGRQFSNSRSEMNVSTLELGDSALYLCASSLVPGGGELFFGEGSRLTVL.

This chain joins TRBV5-1 and TRBJ2-6; 8 bases agree with TRBD1. V shed 1 base, J shed 0 bases, and the junction held 6 bases outside the gene matches. Per the germline V gene, CDR1 is SGHRS and CDR2 is YFSETQ. The CDR3 runs 18 residues. The CDR3 protein is CASSLRGTGTSGANVLTF. The CDR3 nucleotides are TGCGCCAGCAGCTTGAGGGGGACAGGAACCTCTGGGGCCAACGTCCTGACTTTC.